This paragraph reports one T cell receptor (beta chain). The data stem from a study of blood T cell repertoires in COVID-19. Profiling relied on immunoSEQ multiplex PCR, and the TCRdb table lists in-frame clones only, not all of them. The data show roughly 320,000 clones, with under 90% seen just once and around 1.9% held by the top ten. This TCR was recovered from a woman aged 30 to 39 with COVID-19, enrolled during active disease. Sequencing was carried out using peripheral blood.

Written as DNA, the CDR3 is TGTGCCAGTAGTGGCGTCAGGGGGACCGGGGAGCTGTTTTTT. Amino acids: CASSGVRGTGELFF. The chain has TRBV19 and TRBJ2-2; 7 bases fit TRBD1. The trim removed 5 bases at V and 5 bases at J, leaving 5 bases unmatched. The CDR3 consists of 14 residues. CDR1 LNHDA and CDR2 SQIVND come from the germline V gene (reference sequence).